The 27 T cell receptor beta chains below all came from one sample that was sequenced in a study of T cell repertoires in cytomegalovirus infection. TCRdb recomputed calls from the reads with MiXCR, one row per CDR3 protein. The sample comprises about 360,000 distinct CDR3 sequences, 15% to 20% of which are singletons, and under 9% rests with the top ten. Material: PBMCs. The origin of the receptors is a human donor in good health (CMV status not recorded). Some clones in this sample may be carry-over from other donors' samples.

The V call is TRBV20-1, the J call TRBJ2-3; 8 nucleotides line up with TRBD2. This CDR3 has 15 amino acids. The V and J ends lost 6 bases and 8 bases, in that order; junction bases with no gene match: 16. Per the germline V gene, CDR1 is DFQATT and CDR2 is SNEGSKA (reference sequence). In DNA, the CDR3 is TGCAGTGCCACCTGGCGGGAGGAGGCCTTGGGTACGCAGTATTTT. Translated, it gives CSATWREEALGTQYF.

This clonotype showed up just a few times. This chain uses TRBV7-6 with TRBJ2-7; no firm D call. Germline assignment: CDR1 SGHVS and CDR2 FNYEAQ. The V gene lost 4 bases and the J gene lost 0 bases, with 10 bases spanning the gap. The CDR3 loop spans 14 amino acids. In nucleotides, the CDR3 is TGTGCCAGCAGCTATGCCCCCGACTCCTACGAGCAGTACTTC. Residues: CASSYAPDSYEQYF.

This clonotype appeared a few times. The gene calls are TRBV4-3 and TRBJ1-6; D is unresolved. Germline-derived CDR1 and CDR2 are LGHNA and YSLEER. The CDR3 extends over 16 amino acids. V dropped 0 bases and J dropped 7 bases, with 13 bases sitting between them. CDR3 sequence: CASSQDSAAGNSPLHF. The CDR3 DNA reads TGCGCCAGCAGCCAAGACTCGGCCGCGGGCAATTCACCCCTCCACTTT.

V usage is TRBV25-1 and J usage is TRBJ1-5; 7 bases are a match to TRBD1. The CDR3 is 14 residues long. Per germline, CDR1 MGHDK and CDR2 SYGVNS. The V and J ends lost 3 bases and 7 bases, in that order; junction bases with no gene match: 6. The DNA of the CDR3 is TGTGCCAGCAGTGATCCAACAGGGGAACAGCCCCAGCATTTT. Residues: CASSDPTGEQPQHF. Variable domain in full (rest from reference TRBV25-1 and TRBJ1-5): EADIYQTPRYLVIGTGKKITLECSQTMGHDKMYWYQQDPGMELHLIHYSYGVNSTEKGDLSSESTVSRIRTEHFPLTLESARPSHTSQYLCASSDPTGEQPQHFGDGTRLSIL.

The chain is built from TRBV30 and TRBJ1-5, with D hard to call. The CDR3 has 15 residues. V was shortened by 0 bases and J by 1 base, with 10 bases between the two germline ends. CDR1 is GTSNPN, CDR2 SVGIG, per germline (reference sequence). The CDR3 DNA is TGTGCCTGGAGTGTACCCCGGCCCAGCAATCAGCCCCAGCATTTT. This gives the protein CAWSVPRPSNQPQHF.

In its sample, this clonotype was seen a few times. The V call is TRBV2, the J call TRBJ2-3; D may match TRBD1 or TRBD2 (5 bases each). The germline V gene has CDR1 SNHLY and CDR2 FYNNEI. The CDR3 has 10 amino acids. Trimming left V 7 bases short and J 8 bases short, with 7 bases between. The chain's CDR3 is CASKRGTQYF. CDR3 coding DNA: TGTGCCAGCAAGAGGGGTACGCAGTATTTT.

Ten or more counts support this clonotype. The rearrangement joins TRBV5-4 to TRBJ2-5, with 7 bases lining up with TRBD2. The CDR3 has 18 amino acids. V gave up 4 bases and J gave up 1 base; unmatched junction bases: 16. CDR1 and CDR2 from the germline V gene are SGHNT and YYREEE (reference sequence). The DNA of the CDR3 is TGTGCCAGCAGCCACAGGAGTCTAGCGGACGGCACCCAAGAGACCCAGTACTTC. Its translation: CASSHRSLADGTQETQYF.

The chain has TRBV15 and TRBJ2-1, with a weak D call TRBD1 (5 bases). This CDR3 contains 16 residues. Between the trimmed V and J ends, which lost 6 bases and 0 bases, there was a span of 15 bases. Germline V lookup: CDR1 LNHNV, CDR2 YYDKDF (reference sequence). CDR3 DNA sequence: TGTGCCACCAGAAAAGGGGCCGGTAGCTCCTACAATGAGCAGTTCTTC. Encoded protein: CATRKGAGSSYNEQFF.

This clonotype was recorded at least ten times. Here the CDR3 DNA reads TGTGCCAGCAGCCCACAGGGGGATGGCTACACCTTC. Its protein product is CASSPQGDGYTF. The rearrangement joins TRBV7-2 to TRBJ1-2, with 8 bases lining up with TRBD1. The CDR3 totals 12 residues. Per the germline V gene, CDR1 is SGHTA and CDR2 is FQGNSA. The ends lost 5 bases at V and 6 bases at J; junction bases unmatched: 2.

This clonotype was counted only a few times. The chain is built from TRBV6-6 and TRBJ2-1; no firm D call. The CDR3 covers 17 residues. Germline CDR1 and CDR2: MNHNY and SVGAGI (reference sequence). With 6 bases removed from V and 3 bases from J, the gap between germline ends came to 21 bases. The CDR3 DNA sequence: TGTGCCAGCAGAAGAGACGGACGGGTCGGTATCTACAATGAGCAGTTCTTC. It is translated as CASRRDGRVGIYNEQFF.

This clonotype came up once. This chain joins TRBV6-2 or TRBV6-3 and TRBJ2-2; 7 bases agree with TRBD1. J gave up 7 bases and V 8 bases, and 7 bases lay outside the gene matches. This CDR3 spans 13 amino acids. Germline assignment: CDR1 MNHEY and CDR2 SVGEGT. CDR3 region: CASLRGQGGELFF. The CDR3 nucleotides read TGTGCCAGCCTAAGGGGGCAAGGCGGGGAGCTGTTTTTT.

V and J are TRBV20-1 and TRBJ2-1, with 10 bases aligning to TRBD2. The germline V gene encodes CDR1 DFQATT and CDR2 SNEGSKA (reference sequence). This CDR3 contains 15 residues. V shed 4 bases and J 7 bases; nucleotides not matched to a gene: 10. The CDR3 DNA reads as TGCAGTGCTATGAGTCTAGCGGGAGCCAGGAATGAGCAGTTCTTC. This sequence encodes CSAMSLAGARNEQFF.

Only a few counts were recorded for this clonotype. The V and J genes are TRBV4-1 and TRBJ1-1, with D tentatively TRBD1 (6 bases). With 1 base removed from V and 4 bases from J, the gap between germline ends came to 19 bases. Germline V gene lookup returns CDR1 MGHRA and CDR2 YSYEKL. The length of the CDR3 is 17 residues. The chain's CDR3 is CASSQGGLGARGTEAFF. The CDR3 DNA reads TGCGCCAGCAGCCAAGGTGGGTTGGGGGCGCGGGGCACTGAAGCTTTCTTT.

As DNA, the CDR3 is TGCAGTGCTAGAGATTATCGGCAGGATGTCAACTATGGCTACACCTTC. It codes for CSARDYRQDVNYGYTF. This chain links TRBV20-1 with TRBJ1-2; D is unresolved. V was pared by 0 bases and J by 2 bases, with 16 bases between. The CDR3 has 16 amino acids. Germline values: CDR1 DFQATT, CDR2 SNEGSKA (reference sequence).

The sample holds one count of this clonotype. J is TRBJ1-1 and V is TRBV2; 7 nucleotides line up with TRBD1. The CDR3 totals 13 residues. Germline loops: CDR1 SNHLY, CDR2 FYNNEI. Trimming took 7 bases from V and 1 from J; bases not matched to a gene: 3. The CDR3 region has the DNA TGTGCCAGCAAGGGACAGAGGAACACTGAAGCTTTCTTT. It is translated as CASKGQRNTEAFF.

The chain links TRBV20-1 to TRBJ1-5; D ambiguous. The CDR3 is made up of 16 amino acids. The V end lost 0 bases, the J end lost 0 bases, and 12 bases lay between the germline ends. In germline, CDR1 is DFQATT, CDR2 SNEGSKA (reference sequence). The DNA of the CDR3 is TGCAGTGCTAGAGATGGTGACTCTTATAGCAATCAGCCCCAGCATTTT. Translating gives CSARDGDSYSNQPQHF.

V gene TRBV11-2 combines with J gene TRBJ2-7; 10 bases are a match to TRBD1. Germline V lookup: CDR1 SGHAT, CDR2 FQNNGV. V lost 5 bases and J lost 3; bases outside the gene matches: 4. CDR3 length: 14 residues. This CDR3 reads CASSGRDRGYEQYF. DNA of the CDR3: TGTGCCAGCAGCGGGAGGGACAGGGGCTACGAGCAGTACTTC.

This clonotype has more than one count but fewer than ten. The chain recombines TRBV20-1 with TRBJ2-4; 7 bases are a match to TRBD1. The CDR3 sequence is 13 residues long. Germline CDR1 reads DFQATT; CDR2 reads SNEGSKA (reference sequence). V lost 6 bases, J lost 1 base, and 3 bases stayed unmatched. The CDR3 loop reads CSAQGFAKNIQYF. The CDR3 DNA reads TGCAGTGCACAGGGGTTTGCCAAAAACATTCAGTACTTC.

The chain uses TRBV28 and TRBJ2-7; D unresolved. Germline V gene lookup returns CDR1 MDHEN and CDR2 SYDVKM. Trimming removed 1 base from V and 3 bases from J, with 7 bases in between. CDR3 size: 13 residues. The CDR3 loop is CASSLSAVYEQYF. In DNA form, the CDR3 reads TGTGCCAGCAGTTTATCCGCCGTCTACGAGCAGTACTTC.

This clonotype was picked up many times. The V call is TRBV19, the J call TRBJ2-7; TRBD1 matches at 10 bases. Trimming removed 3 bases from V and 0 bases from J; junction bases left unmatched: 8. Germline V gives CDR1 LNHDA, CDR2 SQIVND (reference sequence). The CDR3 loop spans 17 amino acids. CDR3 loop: CASSMGQGFPSSYEQYF. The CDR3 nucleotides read TGTGCCAGTAGTATGGGACAGGGGTTCCCGAGCTCCTACGAGCAGTACTTC.

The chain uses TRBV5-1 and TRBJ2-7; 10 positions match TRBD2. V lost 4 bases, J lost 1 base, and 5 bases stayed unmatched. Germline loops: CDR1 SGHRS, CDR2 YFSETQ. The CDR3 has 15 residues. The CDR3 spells CASSPETSGSYEQYF. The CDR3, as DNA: TGCGCCAGCAGCCCGGAGACTAGCGGGTCCTACGAGCAGTACTTC.

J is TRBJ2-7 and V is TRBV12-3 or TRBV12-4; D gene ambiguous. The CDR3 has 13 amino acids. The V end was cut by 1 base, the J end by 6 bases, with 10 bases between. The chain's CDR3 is CASSLGRWGEQYF. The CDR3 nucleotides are TGTGCCAGCAGTTTAGGTCGCTGGGGCGAGCAGTACTTC.

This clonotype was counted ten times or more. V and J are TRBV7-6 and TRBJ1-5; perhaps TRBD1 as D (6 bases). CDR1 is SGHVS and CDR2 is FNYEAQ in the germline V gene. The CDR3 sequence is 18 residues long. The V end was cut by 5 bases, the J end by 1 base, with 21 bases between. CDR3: CASSPRSGDLISNQPQHF. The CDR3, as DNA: TGTGCCAGCAGCCCCCGCTCAGGGGACCTAATCAGCAATCAGCCCCAGCATTTT.

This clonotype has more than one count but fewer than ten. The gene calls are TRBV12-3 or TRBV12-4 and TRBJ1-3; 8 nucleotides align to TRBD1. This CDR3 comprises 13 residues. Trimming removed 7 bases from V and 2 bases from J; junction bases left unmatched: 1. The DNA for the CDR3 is TGTGCCAGCACAGGGGGCCCTGGAAACACCATATATTTT. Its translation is CASTGGPGNTIYF.

In DNA form, the CDR3 reads TGCAGTGCTAGAAGGTCAGGGAACACCGGGGAGCTGTTTTTT. It encodes CSARRSGNTGELFF. The V and J genes are TRBV20-1 and TRBJ2-2; unclear D gene. This CDR3 has 14 amino acids. The V and J ends lost 2 bases and 1 base respectively, with 8 bases between them. CDR1 and CDR2 from the germline V gene are DFQATT and SNEGSKA (reference sequence).

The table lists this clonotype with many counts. The CDR3 region has the DNA TGTGCCAGCAGTGAAGGTCGAGACAGGGAGTACTTC. This sequence encodes CASSEGRDREYF. The chain uses TRBV2 and TRBJ2-5; 7 nucleotides agree with TRBD1. CDR1 and CDR2 from the germline V gene are SNHLY and FYNNEI. The ends lost 1 base at V and 12 bases at J; junction bases unmatched: 5. The CDR3 length is 12 residues. The variable domain in full, with the rest retrieved from reference TRBV2 and TRBJ2-5, is EPEVTQTPSHQVTQMGQEVILRCVPISNHLYFYWYRQILGQKVEFLVSFYNNEISEKSEIFDDQFSVERPDGSNFTLKIRSTKLEDSAMYFCASSEGRDREYFGPGTRLLVL.

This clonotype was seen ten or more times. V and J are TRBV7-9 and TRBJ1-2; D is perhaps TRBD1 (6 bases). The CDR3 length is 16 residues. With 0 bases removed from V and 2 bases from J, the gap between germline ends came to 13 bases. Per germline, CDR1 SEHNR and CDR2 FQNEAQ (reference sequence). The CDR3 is CASSLALGGANYGYTF. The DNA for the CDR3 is TGTGCCAGCAGCTTAGCGCTTGGGGGGGCCAACTATGGCTACACCTTC.